This TCR beta chain comes out of a study of blood T cell repertoires in COVID-19. The wider study: Sites in the United States, Italy and Spain provided acute and convalescent COVID-19 samples. From T cells, B-cell-depleted T cells, or PBMCs came the material, which was cDNA or gDNA.

Authors' processing steps: Quantification of nucleated cells was approximated via reference gene primer amplification. Here immunoSEQ multiplex PCR was the method, and the copy in TCRdb shows in-frame clones only, minus some. V, J and clone size are taken as reported in that table, and D and trimming were inferred from the DNA itself. The top ten clones hold around 1.6% of a sample with a few hundred thousand clones, around 89% of them seen once. Recruited during active infection, patients (from Seattle) were subsequently followed longitudinally. The CDR3 is made up of 18 amino acids. Trimming took 0 bases from V and 0 from J, leaving 15 bases between them. In germline, CDR1 is LNHNV, CDR2 YYDKDF (reference sequence).

The rearrangement uses TRBV15 and TRBJ2-4; D gene uncertain. The sequenced sample was peripheral blood. The clonotype comes from a woman aged 25 to 45 with COVID-19, enrolled during active disease. CDR3 coding DNA: TGTGCCACCAGCAGAGATCGAAACTCTAACCTAGCCAAAAACATTCAGTACTTC. This sequence encodes CATSRDRNSNLAKNIQYF.